This record looks at one TCR beta chain sequence and its context. The target antigen is unknown. These data belong to a study of PD-1 blockade in classical Hodgkin lymphoma. Study observations and caveats: By C4D1 there was a significant rise in CD4+ TCR diversity but not in CD8+ TCR diversity. Newly diagnosed and completely responding patients shared comparable baseline diversity.

Measured with immunoSEQ multiplex PCR; TCRdb has only the in-frame clones, and not every one. The data show about 43,000 clones, with under 75% seen just once and under 3.5% held by the top ten. All patients experienced relapse after autologous stem cell transplantation, and brentuximab vedotin exposure was variable. Best responses fell into complete response, partial response or progressive disease. The V end was cut by 5 bases, the J end by 2 bases, with 7 bases between. This CDR3 comprises 13 residues. Germline CDR1 reads SGHTA; CDR2 reads FQGNSA. The V and J genes are TRBV7-2 and TRBJ1-3; D is unclear. The sample consisted of peripheral blood mononuclear cells (PBMCs), taken before the second cycle of nivolumab. The clonotype comes from a human donor with classical Hodgkin lymphoma. The CDR3 DNA reads as TGTGCCAGCAGCCCAGTTGCTGGAAACACCATATATTTT. This codes for CASSPVAGNTIYF.